Below, 15 T cell receptor beta chains from the same sample are listed, as sequenced in a study of cytomegalovirus exposure and HLA in healthy donors. PCR was performed using 60 Vbeta and 13 Jbeta primers. Measured with immunoSEQ multiplex PCR; TCRdb has only the in-frame clones, and not every one. The table shows roughly 140,000 clones, with about 80% occurring only once. Input material: PBMCs. These receptors all stem from a male donor in good health and CMV-seronegative.

J is TRBJ2-7 and V is TRBV7-2; D may be TRBD2 (6 bases). Trimming stripped 6 bases from V and 0 bases from J, with 21 bases between. The germline gives CDR1 SGHTA, CDR2 FQGNSA. CDR3 length equals 17 residues. CDR3 sequence: CASSRGLTGSRSYEQYF. CDR3 DNA: TGTGCCAGCAGTCGCGGACTAACGGGGTCACGCTCCTACGAGCAGTACTTC.

This clone was counted once. The V call is TRBV7-7, the J call TRBJ2-1; 8 positions match TRBD2. This CDR3 is 17 amino acids long. V shed 5 bases, J shed 3 bases, and the junction held 12 bases outside the gene matches. The germline V gene has CDR1 SSHAT and CDR2 FNYEAQ (reference sequence). The CDR3 region has the DNA TGTGCCAGCAGCGCGCGGATTCAGGGACTAGGCTACAATGAGCAGTTCTTC. Translating it yields CASSARIQGLGYNEQFF.

This clone has a single count. This chain uses TRBV30 with TRBJ1-2; D not resolved. With 3 bases removed from V and 4 bases from J, the gap between germline ends came to 12 bases. There are 13 residues in the CDR3. CDR1 and CDR2 from the germline V gene are GTSNPN and SVGIG (reference sequence). Written as DNA, the CDR3 is TGTGCCTGGAGCGCTCCGGAGGTCTATGGCTACACCTTC. Protein sequence: CAWSAPEVYGYTF.

CDR3 DNA: TGTGCCAGCAGTTGGGGACACAGGGGGACTGAAGCTTTCTTT. Protein product: CASSWGHRGTEAFF. J is TRBJ1-1 and V is TRBV27; the match to TRBD1 covers 8 bases. Germline CDR1 reads MNHEY; CDR2 reads SMNVEV (reference sequence). Trimming cost V 4 bases and J 5 bases; bases outside gene matches: 6. The CDR3 is 14 residues long.

The chain joins TRBV30 to TRBJ2-2; 13 positions agree with TRBD2. Germline lookup yields CDR1 GTSNPN and CDR2 SVGIG (reference sequence). This CDR3 has 16 amino acids. V shed 2 bases, J shed 6 bases, and the junction held 6 bases outside the gene matches. For the CDR3, the DNA is TGTGCCTGGAGTCAACCACTAGCGGGGGGGGCCGGGGAGCTGTTTTTT. Protein sequence: CAWSQPLAGGAGELFF.

This chain joins TRBV19 and TRBJ2-1; 8 positions agree with TRBD2. With 5 bases clipped from V and 9 bases from J, the junction kept 6 bases outside the gene matches. CDR3 size: 13 residues. CDR1 and CDR2 (germline): LNHDA, SQIVND (reference sequence). The CDR3 loop reads CASSRGGGSEQFF. CDR3 nucleotides: TGTGCCAGTAGTCGGGGGGGTGGATCTGAGCAGTTCTTC.

This clone was seen a single time. The CDR3 DNA sequence: TGTGCTAGTGGTTTGGTGGTATTCTCAGGGTTGTTAAGCCCAGATTTGAACACTGAAGCTTTCTTT. Protein sequence: CASGLVVFSGLLSPDLNTEAFF. The chain links TRBV12-5 to TRBJ1-1; perhaps TRBD1 as D (5 bases). This CDR3 comprises 22 residues. Germline V gives CDR1 LGHNT, CDR2 FRNRAP. Trimming took off 0 bases at V and 0 bases at J, with 29 bases between the two ends.

CDR3 DNA sequence: TGTGCCAGCAGCTTAGGGGACTACGAGCAGTACTTC. Amino acids: CASSLGDYEQYF. V and J are TRBV7-2 and TRBJ2-5, with D unresolved. The better agreement between TRBJ2-7 and the DNA end casts doubt on the J call. Germline-derived CDR1 and CDR2 are SGHTA and FQGNSA. The CDR3 length is 12 residues.

This clone was detected once. The chain carries TRBV6-4 and TRBJ2-1, with TRBD2 identical over 15 bases. V lost 5 bases and J lost 1; bases outside the gene matches: 3. The CDR3 contains 17 residues. The germline V gene encodes CDR1 MRHNA and CDR2 SNTAGT. CDR3 DNA sequence: TGTGCCAGCAGTCGGACTAGCGGGAGGGTATCCTACAATGAGCAGTTCTTC. Amino acid sequence: CASSRTSGRVSYNEQFF.

The rearrangement links TRBV27 to TRBJ2-6, with D perhaps TRBD1 (6 bases). CDR1 is MNHEY, CDR2 SMNVEV, per germline (reference sequence). V shed 6 bases and J shed 0 bases, with 12 bases lying between them. The CDR3 is 16 amino acids. CDR3 in amino acids: CASRQGTPSGANVLTF. For the CDR3, the DNA is TGTGCCAGCAGACAAGGGACACCCTCTGGGGCCAACGTCCTGACTTTC.

The V gene is TRBV18, the J gene TRBJ1-1; 8 bases line up with TRBD1. Trimming at V came to 3 bases and at J to 8 bases, leaving 5 bases not matched to a gene. CDR1 KGHSH and CDR2 LQKENI come from the germline V gene. CDR3 length: 13 residues. The DNA of the CDR3 is TGTGCCAGCTCACCGGCGACAGGGGTGGAAGCTTTCTTT. Encoded protein: CASSPATGVEAFF.

The chain employs TRBV29-1 and TRBJ1-1; D may be TRBD1 (6 bases). This CDR3 has 12 amino acids. Germline values: CDR1 SQVTM, CDR2 ANQGSEA. The ends were cut back, 4 bases at V and 0 bases at J, with 6 bases in the middle. The CDR3 region has the DNA TGCAGCGTTGGACAGGTGAACACTGAAGCTTTCTTT. Residues: CSVGQVNTEAFF.

The rearrangement uses TRBV11-2 and TRBJ1-2; 10 nucleotides line up with TRBD1. The V gene end was trimmed by 5 bases and the J gene end by 5 bases; junction bases not matched to a gene: 14. The CDR3 loop spans 17 amino acids. Germline V gene sequence: CDR1 SGHAT, CDR2 FQNNGV. The CDR3 bases are TGTGCCAGCAGCCCCAGGACGGGACAGGGGATCAATTATGGCTACACCTTC. Protein product: CASSPRTGQGINYGYTF.

CDR3 protein: CASRDPLGTGSAEAFF. The CDR3 DNA sequence: TGTGCCAGTAGAGATCCCCTCGGGACAGGGTCGGCTGAAGCTTTCTTT. V gene TRBV19 combines with J gene TRBJ1-1, with 9 nucleotides matching TRBD1. The CDR3 totals 16 residues. Germline CDR1 and CDR2: LNHDA and SQIVND (reference sequence). V lost 6 bases and J lost 6; bases outside the gene matches: 14.

This clone was counted only a few times. The rearrangement links TRBV7-3 to TRBJ2-2; 9 nucleotides match TRBD2. Germline V gives CDR1 SGHTA, CDR2 FQGTGA. CDR3 size: 15 residues. Losses at the gene ends were 5 bases for V and 2 bases for J; bases not matched to a gene: 3. The CDR3 is CASSQAGGNTGELFF. The CDR3 DNA reads as TGTGCCAGCAGCCAAGCGGGGGGCAACACCGGGGAGCTGTTTTTT.